This passage covers 2 T cell receptor beta chains from one sample sequenced in a study of blood T cell repertoires in COVID-19. Measured with immunoSEQ multiplex PCR; TCRdb has only the in-frame clones, and not every one. Of about 250,000 clones listed, around nine tenths are singletons. The material sequenced was PBMCs or T cells enriched from blood (not recorded which). These TCRs come from a woman aged 18-30 years who had recovered from COVID-19.

This sequence joins TRBV19 and TRBJ1-5, with 9 bases fitting TRBD1. Germline V gene sequence: CDR1 LNHDA, CDR2 SQIVND (reference sequence). The CDR3 has 15 residues. The trim removed 6 bases at V and 4 bases at J, leaving 7 bases unmatched. The CDR3 bases are TGTGCCAGTAGGCGTACCGGGACAGGGAATCAGCCCCAGCATTTT. Its translation: CASRRTGTGNQPQHF. The full variable domain, rest sourced from reference TRBV19 and TRBJ1-5, is DGGITQSPKYLFRKEGQNVTLSCEQNLNHDAMYWYRQDPGQGLRLIYYSQIVNDFQKGDIAEGYSVSREKKESFPLTVTSAQKNPTAFYLCASRRTGTGNQPQHFGDGTRLSIL.

The V and J genes are TRBV9 and TRBJ2-3; D gene uncertain. The V end lost 0 bases, the J end lost 1 base, and 6 bases lay between the germline ends. Germline loops: CDR1 SGDLS, CDR2 YYNGEE. There are 14 residues in the CDR3. CDR3 nucleotides: TGTGCCAGCAGCGTAGTTGCAGGCACAGATACGCAGTATTTT. It specifies CASSVVAGTDTQYF.